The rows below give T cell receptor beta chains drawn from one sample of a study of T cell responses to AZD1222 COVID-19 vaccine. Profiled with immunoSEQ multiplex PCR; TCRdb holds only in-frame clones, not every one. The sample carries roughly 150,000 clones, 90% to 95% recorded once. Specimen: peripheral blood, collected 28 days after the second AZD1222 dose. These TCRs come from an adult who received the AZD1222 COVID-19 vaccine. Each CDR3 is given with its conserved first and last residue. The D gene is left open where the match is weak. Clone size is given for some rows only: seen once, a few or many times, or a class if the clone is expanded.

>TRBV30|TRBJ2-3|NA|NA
TGTGCCTGGAGCGCTACGACGACAGATACGCAGTATTTT
CAWSATTTDTQYF
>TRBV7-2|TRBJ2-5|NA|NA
TGTGCCAGCAGCTTAAGACTGGAGGAGACCCAGTACTTC
CASSLRLEETQYF
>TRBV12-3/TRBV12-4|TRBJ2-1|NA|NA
TGTGCCAGCAGTTTTTCAAGGTACAATGAGCAGTTCTTC
CASSFSRYNEQFF
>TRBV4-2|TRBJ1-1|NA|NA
TGTGCCAGCAGCCCGCGAGCGATGAACACTGAAGCTTTCTTT
CASSPRAMNTEAFF
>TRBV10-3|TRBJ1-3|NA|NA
TGTGCCATCGGTGCCTACTCTGGAAACACCATATATTTT
CAIGAYSGNTIYF
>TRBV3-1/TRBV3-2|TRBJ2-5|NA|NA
TGTGCCAGCAGCCAAGAGGCGGGTGCGGAGACCCAGTACTTC
CASSQEAGAETQYF
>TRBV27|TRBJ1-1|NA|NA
TGTGCCAGCAGTTTGACATCGAACACTGAAGCTTTCTTT
CASSLTSNTEAFF
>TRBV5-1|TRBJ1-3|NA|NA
TGCGCCAGCAGCAGCGGGGCCTCTGGAAACACCATATATTTT
CASSSGASGNTIYF
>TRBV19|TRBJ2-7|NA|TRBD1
TGTGCCAGTAGTATTTTGACAGGGGCGGGCGAGCAGTACTTC
CASSILTGAGEQYF
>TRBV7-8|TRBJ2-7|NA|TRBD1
TGTGCCAGCAGCCCGGGGACAGGGAGTGGGGAGCAGTACTTC
CASSPGTGSGEQYF
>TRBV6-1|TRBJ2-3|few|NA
TGTGCCAGCAGTGAAGGGCTAGGCCCAGATACGCAGTATTTT
CASSEGLGPDTQYF
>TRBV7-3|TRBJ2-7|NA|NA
TGTGCCAGCAGCTTATTGTGGCAGTACTTC
CASSLLWQYF
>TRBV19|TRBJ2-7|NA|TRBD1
TGTGCCAGTAGTTTGGGACAGGGTGTCTCCTACGAGCAGTACTTC
CASSLGQGVSYEQYF
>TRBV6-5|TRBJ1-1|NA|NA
TGTGCCAGCAGTCGGGGGGTAAACACTGAAGCTTTCTTT
CASSRGVNTEAFF
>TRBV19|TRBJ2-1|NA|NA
TGTGCCAGTAGTATAGCAGCACTAAGGGAGGCTGAGCAGTTCTTC
CASSIAALREAEQFF
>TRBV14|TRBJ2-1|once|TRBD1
TGTGCCAGCAGCCAGTTCCGGGACAGATACAATGAGCAGTTCTTC
CASSQFRDRYNEQFF
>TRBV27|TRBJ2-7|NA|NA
TGTGCCAGCAGGAAACCCGGGACAACCTACGAGCAGTACTTC
CASRKPGTTYEQYF
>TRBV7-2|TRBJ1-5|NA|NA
TGTGCCAGCAGCCGAGGGGGGGGTCAGCCCCAGCATTTT
CASSRGGGQPQHF
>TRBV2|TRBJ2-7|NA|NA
TGTGCCACCCGTTTAGGCCCAGGCGAGCAGTACTTC
CATRLGPGEQYF
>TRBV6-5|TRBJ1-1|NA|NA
TGTGCCAGCAGTTACTCGATCGGCACTGAAGCTTTCTTT
CASSYSIGTEAFF
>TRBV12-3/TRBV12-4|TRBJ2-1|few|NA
TGTGCCAGCAAGTTGGGGGGAAACAATGAGCAGTTCTTC
CASKLGGNNEQFF
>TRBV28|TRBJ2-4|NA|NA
TGTGCCAGCAGTTGGGGTCTTAACATTCAGTACTTC
CASSWGLNIQYF
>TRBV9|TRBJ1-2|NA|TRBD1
TGTGCCAGCAGCGCCACTACGACAGGGAGAGGCTACACCTTC
CASSATTTGRGYTF
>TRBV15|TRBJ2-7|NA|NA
TGTGCCACCAGTCTGGCGGGCGGCGACGAGCAGTACTTC
CATSLAGGDEQYF
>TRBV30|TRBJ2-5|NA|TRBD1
TGTGCCTGGAGCAGGGGGTTCCAAGAGACCCAGTACTTC
CAWSRGFQETQYF
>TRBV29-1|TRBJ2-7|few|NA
TGCAGCGTTGAGACAACAGACTACGAGCAGTACTTC
CSVETTDYEQYF
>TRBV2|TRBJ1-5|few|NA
TGTGCCAGCAGTCCTGGGACTATCACCAGATTTTCAGGGGACGGTCAGCCCCAGCATTTT
CASSPGTITRFSGDGQPQHF
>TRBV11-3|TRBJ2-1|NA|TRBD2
TGTGCCAGCAGTAAGCGGGGGGGCCCCTACAATGAGCAGTTCTTC
CASSKRGGPYNEQFF
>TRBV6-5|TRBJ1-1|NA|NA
TGTGCCAGCAGTTACTCGAGTTCGAACACTGAAGCTTTCTTT
CASSYSSSNTEAFF
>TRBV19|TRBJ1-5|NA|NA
TGTGCCAGTAGCCCGGAGGGGGGGGGAGCTGGCAATCAGCCCCAGCATTTT
CASSPEGGGAGNQPQHF
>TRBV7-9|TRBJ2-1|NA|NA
TGTGCCAGCAGCTTAGTCGGGGGCACCTACAATGAGCAGTTCTTC
CASSLVGGTYNEQFF
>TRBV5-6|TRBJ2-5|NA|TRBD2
TGTGCCAGCAGCTACCAGGGAGGGGAGACCCAGTACTTC
CASSYQGGETQYF
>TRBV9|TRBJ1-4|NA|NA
TGTGCCAGCAGTAAAAACGGTGAAAAACTGTTTTTT
CASSKNGEKLFF
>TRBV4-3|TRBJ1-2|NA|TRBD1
TGCGCCAGCAGCCAAGAAGCGAATACAGGGGGCTTTGGCTACACCTTC
CASSQEANTGGFGYTF
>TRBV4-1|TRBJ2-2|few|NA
TGCGCCAGCAGCTTCGGGAAGAACGGGGAGCTGTTTTTT
CASSFGKNGELFF
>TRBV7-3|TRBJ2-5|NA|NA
TGTGCCAGCAGCTTCTCCAGGGAAGCAGAGACCCAGTACTTC
CASSFSREAETQYF
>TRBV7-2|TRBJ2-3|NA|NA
TGTGCCAGCAGCTTAAACCACAACGGGGCGCTGTATTTT
CASSLNHNGALYF
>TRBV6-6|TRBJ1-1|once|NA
TGTGCCAGCAGTCCCAGTTGGGGTCGGCGCCACATGAACACTGAAGCTTTCTTT
CASSPSWGRRHMNTEAFF
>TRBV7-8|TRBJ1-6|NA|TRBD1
TGTGCCAGCAGCTTAGTACCGGGACAGGGTTCCTATAATTCACCCCTCCACTTT
CASSLVPGQGSYNSPLHF
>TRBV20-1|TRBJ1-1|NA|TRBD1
TGCAGTGTCCGGACAGGTTATGAAGCTTTCTTT
CSVRTGYEAFF
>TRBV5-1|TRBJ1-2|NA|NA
TGCGCCAGCAGCTTGAGTCTCCCCCGTTCCTACACCTTC
CASSLSLPRSYTF
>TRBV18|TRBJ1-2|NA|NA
TGTGCCAGCTCACCGCGTGAGGACGGGGTCTTGAGGGGCTACACCTTC
CASSPREDGVLRGYTF
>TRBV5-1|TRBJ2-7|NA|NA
TGCGCCAGCAGCTTGTACGCGGGGCGAGCCTACGAGCAGTACTTC
CASSLYAGRAYEQYF
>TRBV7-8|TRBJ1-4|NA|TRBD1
TGTGCCAGCACTCAAGGACAGGGGGCCGGAAAACTGTTTTTT
CASTQGQGAGKLFF
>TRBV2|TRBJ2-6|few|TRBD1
TGTGCCAGCAGTGGACAGGGCTGGAATCCCGGGGCCAACGTCCTGACTTTC
CASSGQGWNPGANVLTF
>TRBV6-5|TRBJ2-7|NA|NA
TGTGCCAGCAGTTACTCCGGACAAGCTGCCTACGAGCAGTACTTC
CASSYSGQAAYEQYF
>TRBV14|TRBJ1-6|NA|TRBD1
TGTGCCAGCAGCAAGACAGGGTCGGGTAATTCACCCCTCCACTTT
CASSKTGSGNSPLHF
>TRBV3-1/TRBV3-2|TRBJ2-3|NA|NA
TGTGCCAGCAGCCAGGAAGATACGCAGTATTTT
CASSQEDTQYF
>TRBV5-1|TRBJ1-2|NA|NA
TGCGCCAGCAGCATAGGGATGAGCCATGGCTACACCTTC
CASSIGMSHGYTF
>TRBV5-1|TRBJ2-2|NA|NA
TGCGCCAGCAGCCCGGGAGAGCTCGGAACCGGGGAGCTGTTTTTT
CASSPGELGTGELFF
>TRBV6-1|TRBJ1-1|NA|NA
TGTGCCAGCAGTGAATTTGGTTTAGGGTCCCAAGCTTTCTTT
CASSEFGLGSQAFF